Below are 25 T cell receptor beta chains sequenced from a single sample in a study. MiXCR, applied by TCRdb to the 5' RACE reads, yields one record per CDR3 protein. The table records about 43,000 distinct CDR3 sequences, 29% of them present only once. Sequenced sample: memory CD4+ T cells sorted from a lymph node. Indicated subset: memory CD4+ T cells, CD4+CD45RO+CD25-. The receptors stem from a female donor with breast cancer.

CDR3 DNA sequence: TGTGCCAGCAGCCGTCTAGCGGGGGTCCAAGAGACCCAGTACTTC. Amino acid sequence: CASSRLAGVQETQYF. The chain recombines TRBV7-6 with TRBJ2-5; the match to TRBD2 covers 10 bases. Germline CDR1 SGHVS, CDR2 FNYEAQ. There are 15 residues in the CDR3. The J segment lost 1 base and the V segment lost 5 bases, leaving 4 bases of the junction unmatched.

This clonotype appeared a few times. The V and J genes are TRBV2 and TRBJ1-5; 9 nucleotides align to TRBD1. Germline CDR1 SNHLY, CDR2 FYNNEI. V was pared by 5 bases and J by 6 bases, with 8 bases of the junction left unmatched. The CDR3 loop spans 15 amino acids. This CDR3 reads CASSPTQGATQPQHF. The CDR3 bases are TGTGCCAGCAGTCCGACACAGGGGGCTACTCAGCCCCAGCATTTT.

The chain recombines TRBV9 with TRBJ2-1; 10 nucleotides align to TRBD2. Trimming cost V 7 bases and J 7 bases; bases outside gene matches: 11. Germline-derived CDR1 and CDR2 are SGDLS and YYNGEE. The CDR3 is 15 amino acids. For the CDR3, the DNA is TGTGCCAGCGGCCTTCTAGCGGGAGCAGGTAATGAGCAGTTCTTC. Translating gives CASGLLAGAGNEQFF.

This chain links TRBV12-3 or TRBV12-4 with TRBJ2-3; 8 positions match TRBD2. Unmatched junction bases numbered 4, after V lost 3 bases and J lost 2 bases. CDR3 length equals 15 residues. CDR3 sequence reads: CASSFRTSNTDTQYF. CDR3 bases: TGTGCCAGCAGTTTCCGGACTAGCAACACAGATACGCAGTATTTT.

This clonotype was observed once. The J gene is TRBJ2-3, the V gene TRBV10-2; D unclear. The germline V and J ends were trimmed by 1 base and 2 bases, with 1 base remaining between them. The germline V gene encodes CDR1 WSHSY and CDR2 SAAADI. The CDR3 covers 12 residues. CDR3 sequence: CASSEFTDTQYF. The CDR3, as DNA: TGCGCCAGCAGTGAGTTCACAGATACGCAGTATTTT.

The gene calls are TRBV20-1 and TRBJ2-1, with 7 positions matching TRBD1. Trimming cost V 4 bases and J 9 bases; bases outside gene matches: 6. Germline CDR1 DFQATT, CDR2 SNEGSKA (reference sequence). This CDR3 contains 12 residues. This CDR3 reads CSATDRAAEQFF. The CDR3 DNA follows: TGCAGTGCTACAGACAGGGCTGCTGAGCAGTTCTTC.

The V and J genes are TRBV7-9 and TRBJ2-7; 8 bases fit TRBD2. The CDR3 has 17 amino acids. With 6 bases clipped from V and 3 bases from J, the junction kept 16 bases outside the gene matches. Germline CDR1 SEHNR, CDR2 FQNEAQ (reference sequence). The CDR3 loop reads CASRGRTEAGVSYEQYF. CDR3 DNA: TGTGCCAGCAGAGGCCGGACCGAAGCGGGGGTTAGCTACGAGCAGTACTTC.

This clonotype was observed a few times. This rearrangement joins TRBV27 to TRBJ2-5; no clear D gene. The germline gives CDR1 MNHEY, CDR2 SMNVEV (reference sequence). Trimming removed 3 bases at V and 2 bases at J, with 7 bases between. CDR3 length equals 13 residues. Here the CDR3 reads CASSFGRQETQYF. The CDR3 coding sequence is TGTGCCAGCAGTTTCGGCAGACAAGAGACCCAGTACTTC.

This chain joins TRBV10-3 and TRBJ2-1; 8 bases align to TRBD2. The J segment lost 9 bases and the V segment lost 3 bases, leaving 10 bases of the junction unmatched. Germline lookup yields CDR1 ENHRY and CDR2 SYGVKD. CDR3 length: 15 amino acids. This chain's CDR3 is CAISERREELAEQFF. DNA for the CDR3: TGTGCCATCAGTGAAAGGCGGGAGGAATTGGCTGAGCAGTTCTTC.

This clonotype was counted only a few times. The J gene is TRBJ2-2, the V gene TRBV29-1, with D hard to call. Germline lookup yields CDR1 SQVTM and CDR2 ANQGSEA. Trimming removed 3 bases from V and 8 bases from J, with 13 bases in between. The CDR3 totals 13 residues. CDR3 region: CSVEVTESGELFF. As DNA, the CDR3 is TGCAGCGTTGAGGTTACAGAGTCTGGGGAGCTGTTTTTT.

The rearrangement links TRBV28 to TRBJ2-5; D is perhaps TRBD1 (6 bases). Trimming removed 1 base from V and 2 bases from J, with 11 bases in between. This CDR3 is built from 15 residues. Germline loops: CDR1 MDHEN, CDR2 SYDVKM. The CDR3 is CASSLSWGQQETQYF. CDR3 sequence (DNA): TGTGCCAGCAGTTTATCCTGGGGGCAGCAAGAGACCCAGTACTTC.

Points on this clonotype: The junction does not match germline at one end; this may be a read error. The rearrangement joins TRBV6-1 to TRBJ2-3; TRBD1 aligns across 8 bases. The CDR3 contains 14 residues. CDR1 is MNHNS, CDR2 SASEGT, per germline. The CDR3 DNA reads as TGTACCAGCATCAGGGGGCTTACCACAGATACGCAGTATTTT. As protein: CTSIRGLTTDTQYF.

This clonotype was counted only a few times. The chain uses TRBV15 and TRBJ2-7; D is undetermined. Trimming took 0 bases from V and 5 from J, leaving 8 bases between them. Germline CDR1 LNHNV, CDR2 YYDKDF (reference sequence). The CDR3 totals 13 residues. CDR3 coding DNA: TGTGCCACCAGCAGAGAGTTTTTGCACGAGCAGTACTTC. This sequence encodes CATSREFLHEQYF.

J is TRBJ1-1 and V is TRBV11-2; D unresolved. V was pared by 1 base and J by 1 base, with 4 bases between. CDR3 size: 13 residues. In germline, CDR1 is SGHAT, CDR2 FQNNGV. The CDR3 DNA sequence: TGTGCCAGCAGCTTAGCTGGGAACACTGAAGCTTTCTTT. Translated: CASSLAGNTEAFF. Based on the CDR3 plus reference TRBV11-2 and TRBJ1-1, the full variable domain is EAGVAQSPRYKIIEKRQSVAFWCNPISGHATLYWYQQILGQGPKLLIQFQNNGVVDDSQLPKDRFSAERLKGVDSTLKIQPAKLEDSAVYLCASSLAGNTEAFFGQGTRLTVV.

This clonotype has more than one count but fewer than ten. The chain has TRBV19 and TRBJ2-3, with unresolved D. Per the germline V gene, CDR1 is LNHDA and CDR2 is SQIVND (reference sequence). This CDR3 region has 13 residues. Trimming removed 7 bases at V and 0 bases at J, with 8 bases between. For the CDR3, the DNA is TGTGCCAGTATTGGCGTTAGCACAGATACGCAGTATTTT. It codes for CASIGVSTDTQYF.

Turning to this clonotype: Relative to the germline gene, one junction end is altered; a read error may explain this. The J gene is TRBJ2-1, the V gene TRBV5-6, with TRBD2 identical over 10 bases. The germline V gene has CDR1 SGHDT and CDR2 YYEEEE. The CDR3 is 16 amino acids. The CDR3 region is CASSSEAGGTYSEQFF. CDR3 nucleotide sequence: TGTGCCAGCAGCTCGGAAGCGGGGGGGACCTACAGTGAGCAGTTCTTC.

This clonotype was recorded only once. The rearrangement uses TRBV13 and TRBJ1-5; 10 nucleotides match TRBD1. Germline trimming cut 3 bases from V and 6 bases from J; bases unmatched to any gene: 5. Germline values: CDR1 PRHDT, CDR2 FYEKMQ (reference sequence). The CDR3 has 15 residues. CDR3 in amino acids: CASSLGQGWGQPQHF. CDR3 DNA: TGTGCCAGCAGCTTGGGACAGGGGTGGGGTCAGCCCCAGCATTTT.

V is TRBV9 and J is TRBJ2-1; TRBD2 aligns across 11 bases. The CDR3 covers 15 residues. The V gene's germline CDR1 is SGDLS and CDR2 YYNGEE. With V trimmed by 4 bases and J by 10 bases, 10 bases remained unmatched. CDR3 sequence (DNA): TGTGCCAGCAGCCCCCAACTAGCGGGGGAAGGGGAGCAGTTCTTC. This gives the protein CASSPQLAGEGEQFF.

In its sample, this clonotype was seen a few times. The chain combines TRBV5-1 with TRBJ2-5; TRBD1 aligns across 8 bases. The CDR3 runs to 14 residues. Germline CDR1 is SGHRS and CDR2 is YFSETQ. V dropped 1 base and J dropped 6; count of bases not matched to a gene: 5. The CDR3 protein is CASSLQDREQTQYF. As DNA, the CDR3 is TGCGCCAGCAGCTTGCAGGACAGGGAACAGACCCAGTACTTC. Complete variable domain (other parts from reference TRBV5-1 and TRBJ2-5): KAGVTQTPRYLIKTRGQQVTLSCSPISGHRSVSWYQQTPGQGLQFLFEYFSETQRNKGNFPGRFSGRQFSNSRSEMNVSTLELGDSALYLCASSLQDREQTQYFGPGTRLLVL.

This sequence joins TRBV24-1 and TRBJ2-1; D gene ambiguous. The germline V gene has CDR1 KGHDR and CDR2 SFDVKD. V lost 4 bases and J 4 bases, leaving 13 bases between the germline ends. There are 15 residues in the CDR3. Here the CDR3 reads CATSDRPPDYNEQFF. CDR3 nucleotide sequence: TGTGCCACCAGTGACCGACCCCCCGATTACAATGAGCAGTTCTTC.

This clonotype was detected only a few times. The chain links TRBV19 to TRBJ2-2; D is unresolved. Germline-derived CDR1 and CDR2 are LNHDA and SQIVND (reference sequence). With 3 bases removed from V and 2 bases from J, the gap between germline ends came to 10 bases. The CDR3 covers 15 residues. The CDR3 loop is CASSMVAVNTGELFF. The CDR3 nucleotides read TGTGCCAGTAGTATGGTCGCAGTAAACACCGGGGAGCTGTTTTTT.

The chain recombines TRBV11-3 with TRBJ2-3, with D perhaps TRBD2 (6 bases). Trimming shortened V by 5 bases and J by 11 bases, and 17 bases separated the two germline ends. Per the germline V gene, CDR1 is SGHNT and CDR2 is YENEEA. This CDR3 is 13 amino acids long. CDR3 sequence (DNA): TGTGCCAGCAGCCCTGGGAGGTCCCGGGGGCAGTATTTT. This encodes CASSPGRSRGQYF.

Concerning this clonotype: At one of its ends the junction is not consistent with the germline gene, which may arise from a read error. V and J are TRBV7-8 and TRBJ2-7, with TRBD1 as a possible D gene (5 bases). This CDR3 is built from 12 residues. Germline V gene data show CDR1 as SGHVS and CDR2 as FQNEAQ. The CDR3 coding sequence is TGTGCCAGCAGTTACCTGGGCAGGGTTCAGATGTTC. Amino acid sequence: CASSYLGRVQMF.

This chain links TRBV5-1 with TRBJ2-7, with D unclear. Germline CDR1 and CDR2: SGHRS and YFSETQ. The length of the CDR3 is 14 residues. With 0 bases removed from V and 3 bases from J, the gap between germline ends came to 10 bases. CDR3 bases: TGCGCCAGCAGCTTGGGGGTAGGGATCTACGAGCAGTACTTC. Amino acids: CASSLGVGIYEQYF.

The chain has TRBV5-1 and TRBJ2-5, with TRBD2 identical over 9 bases. Trimming at V came to 2 bases and at J to 1 base, leaving 3 bases not matched to a gene. Looked up from germline, CDR1 is SGHRS and CDR2 is YFSETQ. CDR3 length: 15 residues. The CDR3 nucleotides are TGCGCCAGCAGCTTACTAGCGGGCCCCCAAGAGACCCAGTACTTC. Its translation: CASSLLAGPQETQYF.